Below are 19 T cell receptor beta chains sequenced from a single sample in a study of shared clonotypes between healthy human individuals. CD45RO-negative, CCR7-selected cells formed the naive CD8 fraction, which excluded terminally differentiated effector memory CD45RA+ cells. TCRdb's table, derived via immunoSEQ multiplex PCR, lists solely in-frame clones and lacks some. The table lists some 800,000 clones, about 92% of them singletons, with around 24% in the top ten. Sample: naive CD8+ T cells sorted from blood. These receptors were collected from a man aged 25 to 40 in good health.

On this clone: Other DNA sequences in the sample encode the same CDR3. The rearrangement links TRBV2 to TRBJ2-5, with TRBD1 as a possible D gene (7 bases). The CDR3 runs to 14 residues. Germline-derived CDR1 and CDR2 are SNHLY and FYNNEI. V was cut by 1 base and J by 4 bases, with 10 bases left in between. CDR3 DNA: TGTGCCAGCAGTGAAGGGCAGGGGGGAGAGACCCAGTACTTC. Translating gives CASSEGQGGETQYF.

The chain employs TRBV7-6 and TRBJ2-3; perhaps D is TRBD1 or TRBD2 (5 bases each). V lost 4 bases, J lost 6 bases, and 23 bases lay in between. The germline gives CDR1 SGHVS, CDR2 FNYEAQ. The CDR3 totals 17 residues. CDR3 amino acids: CASSSTAEPERVDTQYF. The CDR3 DNA reads as TGTGCCAGCAGCTCGACAGCGGAGCCCGAGCGAGTGGATACGCAGTATTTT.

This clone came up once. The chain combines TRBV7-3 with TRBJ2-7, with D possibly being TRBD2 (5 bases). The CDR3 runs 13 residues. Trimming took 5 bases from V and 3 from J, leaving 11 bases between them. The germline V gene encodes CDR1 SGHTA and CDR2 FQGTGA. As DNA, the CDR3 is TGTGCCAGCAGCCCCCGGGGTGGCTACGAGCAGTACTTC. It encodes CASSPRGGYEQYF.

This clone has only a few counts. The J gene is TRBJ2-7, the V gene TRBV25-1; D is unclear. Trimming pared 4 bases from V and 6 bases from J, leaving 10 bases between. Germline V gives CDR1 MGHDK, CDR2 SYGVNS. CDR3 length: 12 residues. This CDR3 is CASSAPPGEQYF. In DNA form, the CDR3 reads TGTGCCAGCAGTGCCCCCCCCGGCGAGCAGTACTTC.

CDR3 loop: CATAPGPGQAPQETQYF. The CDR3 bases are TGTGCCACCGCCCCGGGACCGGGACAGGCGCCCCAAGAGACCCAGTACTTC. The genes are TRBV19 and TRBJ2-5; 8 bases are a match to TRBD1. V lost 10 bases and J lost 1; bases outside the gene matches: 17. Germline CDR1 is LNHDA and CDR2 is SQIVND (reference sequence). This CDR3 is built from 17 residues.

This chain connects TRBV6-5 to TRBJ2-7; 8 nucleotides agree with TRBD1. Germline CDR1 and CDR2: MNHEY and SVGAGI. V was pared by 2 bases and J by 7 bases, with 13 bases of the junction left unmatched. CDR3 size: 16 residues. CDR3 in amino acids: CASSYVPTDRVGEQYF. The CDR3 DNA follows: TGTGCCAGCAGTTACGTCCCTACGGACAGGGTAGGAGAGCAGTACTTC.

V is TRBV18 and J is TRBJ2-7; D is possibly TRBD1 or TRBD2 (5 bases each). The CDR3 has 15 amino acids. CDR1 KGHSH and CDR2 LQKENI come from the germline V gene. Between the trimmed V and J ends, which lost 6 bases and 4 bases, there was a span of 19 bases. In DNA, the CDR3 is TGTGCCAGCTCCCCTCGTGGTCCGGGGCTGTACGAGCAGTACTTC. Translated, it gives CASSPRGPGLYEQYF.

Turning to this clone: The same CDR3 can be traced to other DNA sequences in this sample. V gene TRBV5-4 combines with J gene TRBJ2-7; D is unclear. The V end lost 0 bases, the J end lost 2 bases, and 6 bases lay between the germline ends. This CDR3 spans 13 amino acids. Germline CDR1 SGHNT, CDR2 YYREEE (reference sequence). In DNA, the CDR3 is TGTGCCAGCAGCTTGGGACTGACCTACGAGCAGTACTTC. Its protein is CASSLGLTYEQYF.

The chain couples TRBV7-2 to TRBJ2-7; 7 nucleotides match TRBD1. The CDR3 extends over 15 amino acids. V lost 2 bases, J lost 4 bases, and 8 bases stayed unmatched. Germline V gene lookup returns CDR1 SGHTA and CDR2 FQGNSA. The CDR3 DNA sequence: TGTGCCAGCAGCTTATTCCTAGGGGGCGGGTACGAGCAGTACTTC. It yields the protein CASSLFLGGGYEQYF.

V is TRBV13 and J is TRBJ2-7, with 11 bases identical to TRBD2. V lost 3 bases, J lost 0 bases, and 4 bases stayed unmatched. This CDR3 is 16 amino acids long. The germline V gene encodes CDR1 PRHDT and CDR2 FYEKMQ (reference sequence). CDR3: CASSLTTSGNSYEQYF. Written as DNA, the CDR3 is TGTGCCAGCAGCTTGACGACTAGCGGGAACTCCTACGAGCAGTACTTC.

This chain joins TRBV4-1 and TRBJ2-7; D remains ambiguous. CDR1 and CDR2 (germline): MGHRA, YSYEKL. The CDR3 consists of 17 residues. Trimming removed 0 bases from V and 3 bases from J, with 18 bases in between. The CDR3 coding sequence is TGCGCCAGCAGCCAAGATCTGCGTTTGGCCCCGAACTACGAGCAGTACTTC. Its protein product is CASSQDLRLAPNYEQYF.

The V and J genes are TRBV20-1 and TRBJ1-1; D not certain. This CDR3 is built from 11 residues. V lost 3 bases and J lost 4, with 6 bases in between. Germline V CDR1 and CDR2: DFQATT, SNEGSKA (reference sequence). CDR3 sequence: CSARYGTEAFF. The CDR3 DNA reads TGCAGTGCTAGGTATGGCACTGAAGCTTTCTTT.

V and J are TRBV5-6 and TRBJ2-7; D may be TRBD2 (6 bases). The CDR3 runs 18 residues. CDR1 and CDR2 from the germline V gene are SGHDT and YYEEEE. The V end was cut by 2 bases, the J end by 2 bases, with 23 bases between. CDR3 in amino acids: CASSFQIYRDFGPYEQYF. Here the CDR3 DNA reads TGTGCCAGCAGCTTTCAGATCTACCGGGACTTTGGACCCTACGAGCAGTACTTC.

The gene calls are TRBV13 and TRBJ2-2; 7 nucleotides match TRBD1. V dropped 5 bases and J dropped 3; count of bases not matched to a gene: 3. CDR1 and CDR2 from the germline V gene are PRHDT and FYEKMQ (reference sequence). The length of the CDR3 is 14 residues. The CDR3 DNA is TGTGCCAGCAGCCCACAGGGGTACACCGGGGAGCTGTTTTTT. Protein product: CASSPQGYTGELFF.

This clone came up once. The chain carries TRBV30 and TRBJ2-1; 9 bases map to TRBD2. Germline values: CDR1 GTSNPN, CDR2 SVGIG (reference sequence). V was pared by 0 bases and J by 5 bases, with 5 bases of the junction left unmatched. CDR3 size: 15 residues. The CDR3 nucleotides read TGTGCCTGGAGTGTCGCGGGAGGGCCGAACAATGAGCAGTTCTTC. It is translated as CAWSVAGGPNNEQFF.

The chain carries TRBV28 and TRBJ2-1; weak D call: TRBD1 (8 bases). V was cut by 4 bases and J by 9 bases, with 13 bases left in between. CDR3 length: 13 residues. Germline V gene sequence: CDR1 MDHEN, CDR2 SYDVKM. The CDR3 reads CASSSHRGGEQFF. In DNA, the CDR3 is TGTGCCAGCAGTTCCCACAGGGGGGGTGAGCAGTTCTTC.

The gene calls are TRBV19 and TRBJ1-1; possible D gene TRBD1, 5 bases. CDR1 is LNHDA, CDR2 SQIVND, per germline (reference sequence). V lost 5 bases and J lost 6, with 10 bases in between. This CDR3 contains 12 residues. The CDR3 region is CASSGDRPEAFF. CDR3 nucleotides: TGTGCCAGTAGTGGGGACCGTCCTGAAGCTTTCTTT.

The gene calls are TRBV7-9 and TRBJ2-4, with D perhaps TRBD1 (5 bases). Germline CDR1 and CDR2: SEHNR and FQNEAQ (reference sequence). This CDR3 spans 19 amino acids. V was shortened by 5 bases and J by 7 bases, with 30 bases between the two germline ends. CDR3 nucleotides: TGTGCCAGCAGCCCGAAAGGGGCGGCTCTCGACTCACCTGCTAACATTCAGTACTTC. Its protein is CASSPKGAALDSPANIQYF.

The chain employs TRBV7-9 and TRBJ2-1; D gene unclear. This CDR3 contains 12 residues. Germline loops: CDR1 SEHNR, CDR2 FQNEAQ (reference sequence). V lost 1 base and J lost 15, with 13 bases in between. The CDR3 DNA follows: TGTGCCAGCAGCTTAGGGGTCGCGGTTGGGTTCTTC. Amino acids: CASSLGVAVGFF.